The entry below describes one T cell receptor beta chain. These data originate in a study of blood T cell repertoires in COVID-19. Whole-study context: COVID-19 samples from acute and convalescent phases originated in the United States, Italy and Spain.

Data came from immunoSEQ multiplex PCR; TCRdb stores just in-frame clones and leaves some out. The sample records tens of thousands of clones, 87% being singletons. V lost 1 base to trimming and J lost 4 bases; unmatched junction nucleotides: 6. This CDR3 is built from 15 residues. Per germline, CDR1 MNHEY and CDR2 SVGAGI. V and J are TRBV6-5 and TRBJ2-5; 7 bases are a match to TRBD1. The receptor comes from a male donor with acute or convalescent COVID-19. The sample was peripheral blood. CDR3 nucleotides: TGTGCCAGCAGTTACTTAAAGGCAGGGGGAGAGACCCAGTACTTC. Its translation: CASSYLKAGGETQYF.